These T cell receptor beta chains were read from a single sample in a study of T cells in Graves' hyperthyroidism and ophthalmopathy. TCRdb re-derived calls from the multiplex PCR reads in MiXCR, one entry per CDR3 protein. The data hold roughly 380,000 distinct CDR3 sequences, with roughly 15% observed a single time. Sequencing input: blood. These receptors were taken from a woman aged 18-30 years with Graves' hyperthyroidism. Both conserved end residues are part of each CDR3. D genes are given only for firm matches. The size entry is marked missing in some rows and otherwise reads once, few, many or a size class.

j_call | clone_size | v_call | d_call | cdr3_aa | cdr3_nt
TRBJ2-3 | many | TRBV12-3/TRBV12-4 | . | CASRFLGNTDTQYF | TGTGCCAGCCGCTTTCTGGGGAATACAGATACGCAGTATTTT
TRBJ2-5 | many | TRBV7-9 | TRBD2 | CASSFPPSGQETQYF | TGTGCCAGCAGCTTCCCGCCTAGCGGCCAAGAGACCCAGTACTTC
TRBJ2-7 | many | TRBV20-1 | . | CSARVRFLNEQYF | TGCAGTGCTAGAGTCAGGTTTCTGAACGAGCAGTACTTC
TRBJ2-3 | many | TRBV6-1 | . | CASSEGDHWRNTQYF | TGTGCCAGCAGCGAGGGGGATCATTGGCGCAATACGCAGTATTTT
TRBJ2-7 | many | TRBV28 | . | CASSLRDEQYF | TGTGCCAGCAGTTTACGGGACGAGCAGTACTTC
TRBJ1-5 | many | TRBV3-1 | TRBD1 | CASSHRQGDNQPQHF | TGTGCCAGCAGCCACCGACAGGGTGACAATCAGCCCCAGCATTTT
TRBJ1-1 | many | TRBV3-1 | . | CASSQAPQSTEAFF | TGTGCCAGCAGCCAAGCACCTCAGAGCACTGAAGCTTTCTTT
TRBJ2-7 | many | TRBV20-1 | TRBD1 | CSARPKIGQGRRIYEQYF | TGCAGTGCTAGACCTAAGATCGGACAGGGGCGGAGGATCTACGAGCAGTACTTC
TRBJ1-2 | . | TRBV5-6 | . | CASSLGTTGRGYTF | TGTGCCAGCAGCTTGGGCACTACAGGACGAGGCTACACCTTC
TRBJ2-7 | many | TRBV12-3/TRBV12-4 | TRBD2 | CASSGKGLAGEGEQYF | TGTGCCAGCAGCGGGAAGGGACTAGCGGGAGAAGGCGAGCAGTACTTC